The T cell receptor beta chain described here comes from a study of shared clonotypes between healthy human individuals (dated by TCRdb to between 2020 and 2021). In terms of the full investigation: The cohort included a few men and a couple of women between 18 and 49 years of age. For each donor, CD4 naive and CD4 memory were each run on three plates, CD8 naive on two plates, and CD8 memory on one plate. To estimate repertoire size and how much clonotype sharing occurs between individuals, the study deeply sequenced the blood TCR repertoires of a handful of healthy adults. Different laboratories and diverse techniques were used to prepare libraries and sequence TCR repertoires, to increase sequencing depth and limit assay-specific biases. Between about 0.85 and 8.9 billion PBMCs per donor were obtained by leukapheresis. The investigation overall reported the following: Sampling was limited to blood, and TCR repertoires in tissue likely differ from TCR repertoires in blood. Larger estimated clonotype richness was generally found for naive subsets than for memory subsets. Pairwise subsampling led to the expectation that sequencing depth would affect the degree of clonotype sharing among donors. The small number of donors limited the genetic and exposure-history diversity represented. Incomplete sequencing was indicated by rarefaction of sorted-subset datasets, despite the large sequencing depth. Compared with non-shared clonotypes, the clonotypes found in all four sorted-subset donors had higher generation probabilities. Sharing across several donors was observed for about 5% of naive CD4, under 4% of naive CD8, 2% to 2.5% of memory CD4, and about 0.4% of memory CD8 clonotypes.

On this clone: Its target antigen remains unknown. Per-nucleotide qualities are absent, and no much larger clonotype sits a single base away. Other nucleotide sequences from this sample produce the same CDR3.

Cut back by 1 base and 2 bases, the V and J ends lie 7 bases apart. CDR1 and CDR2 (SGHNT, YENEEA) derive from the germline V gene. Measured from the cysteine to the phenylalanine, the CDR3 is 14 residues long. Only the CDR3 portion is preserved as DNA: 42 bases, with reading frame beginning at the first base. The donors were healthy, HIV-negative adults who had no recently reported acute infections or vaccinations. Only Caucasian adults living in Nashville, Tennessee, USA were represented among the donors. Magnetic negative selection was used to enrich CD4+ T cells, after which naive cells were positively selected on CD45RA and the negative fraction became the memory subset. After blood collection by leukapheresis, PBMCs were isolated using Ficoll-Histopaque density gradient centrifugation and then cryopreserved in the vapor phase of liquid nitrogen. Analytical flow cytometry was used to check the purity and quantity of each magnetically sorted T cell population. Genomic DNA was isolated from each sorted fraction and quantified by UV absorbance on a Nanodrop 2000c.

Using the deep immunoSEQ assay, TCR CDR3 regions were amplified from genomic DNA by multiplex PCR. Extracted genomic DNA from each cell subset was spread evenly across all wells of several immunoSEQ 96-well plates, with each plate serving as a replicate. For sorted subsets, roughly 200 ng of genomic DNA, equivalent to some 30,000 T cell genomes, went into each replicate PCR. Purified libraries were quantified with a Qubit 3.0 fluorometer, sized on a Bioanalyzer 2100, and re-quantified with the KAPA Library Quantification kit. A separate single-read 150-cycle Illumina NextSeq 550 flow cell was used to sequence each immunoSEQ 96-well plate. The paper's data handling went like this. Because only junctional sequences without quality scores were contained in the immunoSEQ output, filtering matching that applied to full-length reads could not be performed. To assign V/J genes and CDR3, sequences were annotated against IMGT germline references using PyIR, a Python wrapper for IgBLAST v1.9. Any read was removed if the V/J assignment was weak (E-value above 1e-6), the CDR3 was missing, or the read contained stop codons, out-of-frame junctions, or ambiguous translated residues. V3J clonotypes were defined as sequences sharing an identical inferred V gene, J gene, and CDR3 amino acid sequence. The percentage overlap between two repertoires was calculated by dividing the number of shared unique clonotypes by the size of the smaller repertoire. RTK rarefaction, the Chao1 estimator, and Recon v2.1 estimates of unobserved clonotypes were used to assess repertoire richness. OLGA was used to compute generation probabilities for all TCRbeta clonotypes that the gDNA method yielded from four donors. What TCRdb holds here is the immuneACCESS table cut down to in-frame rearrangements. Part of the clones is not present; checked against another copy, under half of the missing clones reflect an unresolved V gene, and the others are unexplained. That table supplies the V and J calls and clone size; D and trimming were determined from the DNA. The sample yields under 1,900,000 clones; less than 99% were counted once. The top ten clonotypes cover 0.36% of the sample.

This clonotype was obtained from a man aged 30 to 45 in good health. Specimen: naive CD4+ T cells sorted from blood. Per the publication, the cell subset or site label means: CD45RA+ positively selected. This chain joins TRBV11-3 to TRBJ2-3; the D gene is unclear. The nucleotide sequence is TGTGCCAGCAGCTTAGGGGGATCCACAGATACGCAGTATTTT. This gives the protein CASSLGGSTDTQYF.